This passage covers 16 T cell receptor beta chains from one sample sequenced in a study of T cells in Graves' hyperthyroidism and ophthalmopathy. TCR beta CDR3 sequences were amplified from RNA transcripts. The HTBI primer set was used in a first-round RT-PCR of the TCR CDR3. One entry per CDR3 protein results from TCRdb running MiXCR on the multiplex PCR reads. Of some 500,000 distinct CDR3 sequences listed, roughly a quarter are singletons. Sequencing was done on a sample of blood. These receptors were obtained from a woman under 40 with Graves' ophthalmopathy.

The chain has TRBV6-5 and TRBJ2-5, with D tentatively TRBD2 (5 bases). The V end lost 2 bases, the J end lost 4 bases, and 11 bases lay between the germline ends. The germline CDR1 and CDR2 sequences are MNHEY and SVGAGI. This CDR3 spans 14 amino acids. CDR3 coding DNA: TGTGCCAGCAGTTACGTCGTAGGAGGAGAGACCCAGTACTTC. Translated, it gives CASSYVVGGETQYF.

The rearrangement uses TRBV12-3 or TRBV12-4 and TRBJ1-1, with D unresolved. V was clipped by 5 bases and J by 8 bases, with 9 bases between them. The CDR3 extends over 11 amino acids. The CDR3 protein is CASSRTSEAFF. The CDR3 region has the DNA TGTGCCAGCAGTCGTACATCAGAAGCTTTCTTT.

The CDR3 nucleotides read TGTGCCAGCAGTTCTATACAGGGAGCTGGAAACACCATATATTTT. Its translation is CASSSIQGAGNTIYF. The J gene is TRBJ1-3, the V gene TRBV6-5, with a tentative D call TRBD1 (6 bases). The V gene's germline CDR1 is MNHEY and CDR2 SVGAGI. V was pared by 4 bases and J by 2 bases, with 12 bases between. There are 15 residues in the CDR3.

Only a few counts were recorded for this clonotype. The chain has TRBV20-1 and TRBJ2-5; D assignment may be TRBD1 or TRBD2 (6 bases each). The CDR3 sequence is 14 residues long. V lost 1 base to trimming and J lost 4 bases, with 13 bases between them. Germline V gene data show CDR1 as DFQATT and CDR2 as SNEGSKA (reference sequence). The CDR3 DNA follows: TGCAGTGCTAGAGGAGACCCGGGGGCAGAGACCCAGTACTTC. Its protein product is CSARGDPGAETQYF.

The CDR3 loop reads CASRQGRMNTEAFF. The CDR3 DNA sequence: TGTGCCAGCAGACAGGGTCGCATGAACACTGAAGCTTTCTTT. The J gene is TRBJ1-1, the V gene TRBV2, with a weak D call TRBD1 (6 bases). CDR1 is SNHLY and CDR2 is FYNNEI in the germline V gene. V lost 6 bases and J 0 bases, leaving 11 bases between the germline ends. CDR3 size: 14 residues.

The chain links TRBV5-6 to TRBJ2-2; 7 bases are a match to TRBD1. The V segment lost 5 bases and the J segment 6 bases; nucleotides outside the gene matches: 4. CDR1 and CDR2 from the germline V gene are SGHDT and YYEEEE. The CDR3 loop spans 13 amino acids. CDR3 DNA: TGTGCCAGCAGAGAGACAGGGCCCGGGGAGCTGTTTTTT. Its protein is CASRETGPGELFF.

This clonotype was detected many times. The rearrangement links TRBV29-1 to TRBJ1-2, with D uncertain. Germline V lookup: CDR1 SQVTM, CDR2 ANQGSEA. The V end lost 3 bases, the J end lost 0 bases, and 8 bases lay between the germline ends. There are 13 residues in the CDR3. CDR3 region: CSVEWEANYGYTF. The CDR3 DNA is TGCAGCGTTGAGTGGGAAGCTAACTATGGCTACACCTTC.

The CDR3 DNA reads TGTGCTACTGGGAAGGTGGCCACTGAAGCTTTCTTT. Protein: CATGKVATEAFF. This chain joins TRBV6-1 and TRBJ1-1; the D is unclear. The length of the CDR3 is 12 residues. Looked up from germline, CDR1 is MNHNS and CDR2 is SASEGT.

This clonotype occurred many times. The chain is built from TRBV7-3 and TRBJ2-7, with D perhaps TRBD1 (5 bases). V lost 1 base and J 6 bases, leaving 10 bases between the germline ends. The CDR3 is 13 amino acids. Germline lookup yields CDR1 SGHTA and CDR2 FQGTGA. The CDR3 coding sequence is TGTGCCAGCAGCTTAATCGCAGGGCGCGAGCAGTACTTC. It specifies CASSLIAGREQYF.

On this clonotype: At one end the junction does not follow the germline gene, possibly because of a read error. The V and J genes are TRBV5-1 and TRBJ1-2, with D tentatively TRBD1 (5 bases). This CDR3 region has 15 residues. Germline CDR1 SGHRS, CDR2 YFSETQ. DNA of the CDR3: TGCGCCAGCATCTTGGGGGGGACGGCCTCGAGGGGCTACACCTTC. Its protein product is CASILGGTASRGYTF.

The rearrangement links TRBV5-1 to TRBJ1-1; perhaps TRBD1 as D (5 bases). Per the germline V gene, CDR1 is SGHRS and CDR2 is YFSETQ. Trimming removed 2 bases from V and 6 bases from J, with 11 bases in between. This CDR3 comprises 13 residues. The DNA for the CDR3 is TGCGCCAGCAGCTTTGGGGGTAGTCCTGAAGCTTTCTTT. Translated: CASSFGGSPEAFF.

Many counts were recorded for this clonotype. This rearrangement joins TRBV29-1 to TRBJ2-7; 9 positions match TRBD1. Germline-derived CDR1 and CDR2 are SQVTM and ANQGSEA. CDR3 length equals 14 residues. Trimming removed 4 bases from V and 4 bases from J; junction bases left unmatched: 8. In DNA form, the CDR3 reads TGCAGCGTTGGCCCGGGACAGGGTTCGTACGAGCAGTACTTC. It codes for CSVGPGQGSYEQYF.

This clonotype occurred many times. V is TRBV6-2 or TRBV6-3 and J is TRBJ2-6, with D possibly TRBD1 on 5 matching bases. V gave up 7 bases and J gave up 0 bases, with 19 bases separating them. Germline V gene sequence: CDR1 MNHEY, CDR2 SVGEGT. This CDR3 contains 18 residues. CDR3 DNA: TGTGCCAGCACCGACAGACAGACCATACCCTCTGGGGCCAACGTCCTGACTTTC. Its translation is CASTDRQTIPSGANVLTF.

This clonotype occurred many times. This rearrangement joins TRBV30 to TRBJ2-7; 8 bases line up with TRBD1. Trimming removed 4 bases from V and 6 bases from J; junction bases left unmatched: 8. This CDR3 is 13 amino acids long. Germline lookup yields CDR1 GTSNPN and CDR2 SVGIG (reference sequence). Here the CDR3 DNA reads TGTGCCTGGATCGGGCAGGGGGCGTCCGAGCAGTACTTC. Protein product: CAWIGQGASEQYF.

The gene calls are TRBV12-3 or TRBV12-4 and TRBJ1-3, with 7 bases aligning to TRBD1. With 0 bases clipped from V and 0 bases from J, the junction kept 11 bases outside the gene matches. The CDR3 totals 19 residues. The CDR3 sequence is CASSLARGTARLSGNTIYF. The CDR3 nucleotides read TGTGCCAGCAGTTTAGCTAGGGGGACAGCTCGCCTCTCTGGAAACACCATATATTTT.

This clonotype was seen more than once but under ten times. A much larger clone is a single base away; this may be a read error. The chain carries TRBV11-2 and TRBJ2-5, with D perhaps TRBD2 (5 bases). Germline-derived CDR1 and CDR2 are SGHAT and FQNNGV. The CDR3 has 14 amino acids. This chain's CDR3 is CASSFARLGETKYF. In DNA form, the CDR3 reads TGTGCCAGCAGCTTTGCTCGATTGGGAGAGACCAAGTACTTC.